This T cell receptor beta chain originates from a study of T cells after yellow fever vaccination. Study summary: In the case of low-cell-number fractions, SMART-Seq v4 Ultra Low Input was used for preparation. Study-wide findings and caveats: Just a small share of clonotypes turned up in the CD4 compartment as well as the CD8 compartment.

The CDR3 has 16 amino acids. The germline V gene has CDR1 MNHEY and CDR2 SVGEGT. V lost 2 bases, J lost 4 bases, and 18 bases lay in between. This clonotype was counted a few times. No antigen is known for it. It may be a read error: a sequence one base away is much more abundant. MiXCR was run by TCRdb on the 5' RACE reads, yielding one entry per CDR3 protein. This table has over 150,000 distinct CDR3 sequences, under 7.5% appearing once. The chain carries TRBV6-2 or TRBV6-3 and TRBJ2-7; D perhaps matches TRBD2 (7 bases). The origin of this receptor is a man in his late teens or twenties who received the YFV17D yellow fever vaccine. Source: CD4+ T cells sorted from PBMCs, taken less than 6 days after the first yellow fever vaccination. Written as DNA, the CDR3 is TGTGCCAGCAGTTACGCCCTTGGGGGGGCCGAGTACGAGCAGTACGTC. This encodes CASSYALGGAEYEQYV.